The present T cell receptor beta chain was sequenced within a study of vaccination and CD4 T cells after COVID-19. Germline V gene sequence: CDR1 DFQATT, CDR2 SNEGSKA (reference sequence). The CDR3 runs to 15 residues. The V end was cut by 5 bases, the J end by 1 base, with 16 bases between. At the Johns Hopkins FTIC core, DNA taken from cultured CD4+ T cells was sequenced by way of the Oncomine TCR Beta short-read assay. TCRdb re-analysed the PCR reads in MiXCR, keeping a single row per CDR3 protein. This repertoire shows 10,000 to 15,000 distinct CDR3 sequences, approximately 51% found once; its top ten account for over 25%. Specified treatment: roughly 10-day PBMC culture with coronavirus spike peptide pools or control peptides (ViraFEST assay). As for this clonotype: Its specificity is not known.

The sequencing sample was made of CD4+ T cells from blood, cultured in vitro. This chain joins TRBV20-1 and TRBJ2-3; D is ambiguous. The receptor was isolated from a human donor who had recovered from COVID-19. The CDR3 DNA sequence: TGCAGTGCTCAATTGCATAGGATAGGCACAGATACGCAGTATTTT. This translates into CSAQLHRIGTDTQYF.